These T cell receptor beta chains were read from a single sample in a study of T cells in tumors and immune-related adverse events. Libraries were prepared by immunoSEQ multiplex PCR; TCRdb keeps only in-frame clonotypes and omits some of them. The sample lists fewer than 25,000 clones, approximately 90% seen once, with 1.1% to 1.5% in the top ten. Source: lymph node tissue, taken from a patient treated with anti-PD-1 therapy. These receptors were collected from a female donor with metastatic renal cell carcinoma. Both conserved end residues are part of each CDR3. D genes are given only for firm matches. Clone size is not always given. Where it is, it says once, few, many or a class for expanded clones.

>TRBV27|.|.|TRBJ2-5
CASSYLGDQETQYF
TGTGCCAGCAGTTATCTCGGGGACCAAGAGACCCAGTACTTC
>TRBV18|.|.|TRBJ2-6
CASSPDSLSSGANVLTF
TGTGCCAGCTCACCAGACAGTCTCAGCTCTGGGGCCAACGTCCTGACTTTC
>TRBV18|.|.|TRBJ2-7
CASSPFEGQTYEQYF
TGTGCCAGCTCACCATTTGAAGGACAGACCTACGAGCAGTACTTC
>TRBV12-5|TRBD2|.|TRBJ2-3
CASGLALTSGTTDTQYF
TGTGCTAGTGGTTTGGCCCTTACTAGCGGGACGACAGATACGCAGTATTTT
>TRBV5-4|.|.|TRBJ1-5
CASSLGPGSGQPQHF
TGTGCCAGCAGCTTGGGTCCGGGCTCCGGACAGCCCCAGCATTTT
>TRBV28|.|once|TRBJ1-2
CASKVDGNYGYTF
TGTGCCAGCAAGGTGGACGGTAACTATGGCTACACCTTC
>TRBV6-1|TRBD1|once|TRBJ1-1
CASNDRGLRNTEAFF
TGTGCCAGCAACGACAGGGGGCTTCGAAACACTGAAGCTTTCTTT
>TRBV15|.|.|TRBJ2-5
CATSRAETQYF
TGTGCCACCAGCAGAGCGGAGACCCAGTACTTC
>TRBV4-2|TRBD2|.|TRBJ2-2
CASSQGLAGGRTGELFF
TGTGCCAGCAGTCAGGGACTAGCGGGAGGGCGCACCGGGGAGCTGTTTTTT
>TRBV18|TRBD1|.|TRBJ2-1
CASSRTGSYNEQFF
TGTGCCAGCTCTAGGACAGGCAGCTACAATGAGCAGTTCTTC
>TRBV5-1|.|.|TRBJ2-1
CASSLRGEQFF
TGCGCCAGCAGCTTGCGGGGGGAGCAGTTCTTC
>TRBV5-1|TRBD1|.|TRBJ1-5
CASSRTGGGNQPQHF
TGCGCCAGCAGCAGGACAGGGGGGGGCAATCAGCCCCAGCATTTT
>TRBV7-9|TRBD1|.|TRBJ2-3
CASSEQGWTDTQYF
TGTGCCAGCAGCGAACAGGGGTGGACAGATACGCAGTATTTT
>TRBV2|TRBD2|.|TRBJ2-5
CASRPGLADLRETQYF
TGTGCCAGCAGGCCCGGACTAGCGGACCTCAGAGAGACCCAGTACTTC